What follows are 32 T cell receptor beta chains derived from one specimen sequenced in a study of blood T cell repertoires in COVID-19. Method: immunoSEQ multiplex PCR; TCRdb's copy keeps in-frame clones and lacks some. The sample consists of about 170,000 clones, approximately 87% of them appearing once. The sequencing sample was made of PBMCs or T cells enriched from blood (not recorded which). All receptors derive from a woman in her forties or fifties who had recovered from COVID-19.

This rearrangement joins TRBV7-2 to TRBJ1-2; the D gene is possibly TRBD1 (6 bases). Germline values: CDR1 SGHTA, CDR2 FQGNSA. The CDR3 runs to 15 residues. The V end was cut by 4 bases, the J end by 4 bases, with 16 bases between. CDR3: CASSSYSGTSYGYTF. CDR3 DNA sequence: TGTGCCAGCAGCTCATATTCCGGGACATCCTATGGCTACACCTTC.

The V and J genes are TRBV28 and TRBJ1-2; D is uncertain. The V and J ends lost 10 bases and 8 bases respectively, with 17 bases between them. The germline V gene has CDR1 MDHEN and CDR2 SYDVKM. The CDR3 totals 12 residues. As DNA, the CDR3 is TGTGCCACCCCGGCACCCACTAGGGGCTACACCTTC. Translation: CATPAPTRGYTF.

The gene calls are TRBV19 and TRBJ1-4; D may be TRBD1 (6 bases). Germline V gives CDR1 LNHDA, CDR2 SQIVND (reference sequence). The germline V and J ends were trimmed by 5 bases and 2 bases, with 12 bases remaining between them. This CDR3 is 15 amino acids long. CDR3 amino acids: CASSVTGPTNEKLFF. The DNA for the CDR3 is TGTGCCAGTAGTGTCACAGGGCCGACTAATGAAAAACTGTTTTTT. Based on the CDR3 plus reference TRBV19 and TRBJ1-4, the full variable domain is DGGITQSPKYLFRKEGQNVTLSCEQNLNHDAMYWYRQDPGQGLRLIYYSQIVNDFQKGDIAEGYSVSREKKESFPLTVTSAQKNPTAFYLCASSVTGPTNEKLFFGSGTQLSVL.

This clone has a handful of counts. The V call is TRBV5-1, the J call TRBJ1-1; tentatively, D is TRBD1 (6 bases). Germline CDR1 SGHRS, CDR2 YFSETQ. The ends were cut back, 3 bases at V and 1 base at J, with 10 bases in the middle. This CDR3 comprises 14 residues. The CDR3 loop reads CASSSWTANTEAFF. The CDR3, as DNA: TGCGCCAGCAGCTCCTGGACAGCGAACACTGAAGCTTTCTTT.

The chain recombines TRBV28 with TRBJ2-5, with TRBD2 matching 9 bases. Per the germline V gene, CDR1 is MDHEN and CDR2 is SYDVKM. With 4 bases clipped from V and 0 bases from J, the junction kept 9 bases outside the gene matches. CDR3 size: 17 residues. For the CDR3, the DNA is TGTGCCAGCAGTTGGGCCCCGGCTAGCGGGGACCAAGAGACCCAGTACTTC. Translating it yields CASSWAPASGDQETQYF. The full variable domain, in which reference TRBV28 and TRBJ2-5 provide the parts outside the CDR3, is DVKVTQSSRYLVKRTGEKVFLECVQDMDHENMFWYRQDPGLGLRLIYFSYDVKMKEKGDIPEGYSVSREKKERFSLILESASTNQTSMYLCASSWAPASGDQETQYFGPGTRLLVL.

The CDR3 region has the DNA TGTGCCATCAGTGAGGGACTAGCGTCCGAGCAGTACGTC. Translation: CAISEGLASEQYV. The V gene is TRBV10-3, the J gene TRBJ2-7; 9 nucleotides align to TRBD2. This CDR3 has 13 residues. Germline CDR1 ENHRY, CDR2 SYGVKD. V trimming: 2 bases; J trimming: 6 bases; junction bases outside the gene matches: 2.

The chain has TRBV30 and TRBJ2-5, with 7 positions matching TRBD2. CDR3 size: 14 residues. Germline assignment: CDR1 GTSNPN and CDR2 SVGIG (reference sequence). V lost 3 bases to trimming and J lost 5 bases; unmatched junction nucleotides: 9. CDR3 protein: CAWSRILARETQYF. The CDR3 region has the DNA TGTGCCTGGAGCCGGATACTAGCGCGGGAGACCCAGTACTTC.

This chain connects TRBV7-2 to TRBJ2-7; 10 bases fit TRBD2. Unmatched junction bases numbered 3, after V lost 3 bases and J lost 4 bases. The CDR3 is 14 residues long. The germline gives CDR1 SGHTA, CDR2 FQGNSA. The CDR3 is CASSFLAGEYEQYV. CDR3 bases: TGTGCCAGCAGCTTTCTAGCGGGGGAATACGAGCAGTACGTC.

The chain uses TRBV6-5 and TRBJ2-5; possibly TRBD1 for D (5 bases). V was cut by 7 bases and J by 2 bases, with 14 bases left in between. The germline V gene encodes CDR1 MNHEY and CDR2 SVGAGI. The CDR3 has 14 amino acids. CDR3 bases: TGTGCCAGCATGCCCCGTGGGGCTCAAGAGACCCAGTACTTC. The encoded protein is CASMPRGAQETQYF.

The V gene is TRBV18, the J gene TRBJ2-7; possible D gene TRBD2, 6 bases. V shed 4 bases and J shed 7 bases, with 17 bases lying between them. CDR1 is KGHSH and CDR2 is LQKENI in the germline V gene. CDR3 length equals 14 residues. CDR3 coding DNA: TGTGCCAGCTCACGCGGGACGGCGAAAAATGAGCAGTACGTC. Translated, it gives CASSRGTAKNEQYV.

The V gene is TRBV5-1, the J gene TRBJ1-1; 7 nucleotides line up with TRBD1. Trimming at V came to 4 bases and at J to 7 bases, leaving 16 bases not matched to a gene. This CDR3 is built from 16 residues. Germline CDR1 is SGHRS and CDR2 is YFSETQ. Written as DNA, the CDR3 is TGCGCCAGCAGCCCTACCCCTACAGGGGAGCAGAATGAAGCTTTCTTT. This translates into CASSPTPTGEQNEAFF.

The J gene is TRBJ1-4, the V gene TRBV14; TRBD1 agrees at 8 bases. Germline values: CDR1 SGHDN, CDR2 FVKESK. V lost 0 bases, J lost 8 bases, and 14 bases stayed unmatched. This CDR3 region has 18 residues. The CDR3 DNA follows: TGTGCCAGCAGCCAAGATTACTCCCCGACAGGGGTAGGGGAAAAACTGTTTTTT. It yields the protein CASSQDYSPTGVGEKLFF.

The V and J genes are TRBV6-4 and TRBJ1-1; D gene ambiguous. The length of the CDR3 is 14 residues. Germline CDR1 reads MRHNA; CDR2 reads SNTAGT. The V end lost 5 bases, the J end lost 2 bases, and 12 bases lay between the germline ends. Written as DNA, the CDR3 is TGTGCCAGCAGTCGTACCCACTCAAACACTGAAGCTTTCTTT. Translating gives CASSRTHSNTEAFF.

The chain recombines TRBV19 with TRBJ1-4; TRBD1 aligns across 10 bases. Unmatched junction bases numbered 5, after V lost 4 bases and J lost 3 bases. Per the germline V gene, CDR1 is LNHDA and CDR2 is SQIVND (reference sequence). This CDR3 comprises 16 residues. The CDR3 here is CASSTDGQGANEKLFF. CDR3 DNA: TGTGCCAGTAGTACCGATGGACAGGGGGCTAATGAAAAACTGTTTTTT.

This clone was seen only once. J is TRBJ2-5 and V is TRBV18; D gene ambiguous. Deletions cut 2 bases from V and 5 bases from J, with 3 bases between. The CDR3 extends over 11 amino acids. Germline values: CDR1 KGHSH, CDR2 LQKENI. The CDR3 DNA reads as TGTGCCAGCTCACCATCGGAGACCCAGTACTTC. It yields the protein CASSPSETQYF.

The V call is TRBV25-1, the J call TRBJ1-3, with D unresolved. Trimming pared 6 bases from V and 0 bases from J, leaving 9 bases between. The germline V gene has CDR1 MGHDK and CDR2 SYGVNS. This CDR3 spans 14 amino acids. The CDR3 sequence is CASRVRFSGNTIYF. CDR3 sequence (DNA): TGTGCCAGCAGGGTCAGGTTCTCTGGAAACACCATATATTTT.

The chain employs TRBV6-2 or TRBV6-3 and TRBJ2-7, with TRBD2 matching over 10 bases. Trimming cost V 5 bases and J 2 bases; bases outside gene matches: 0. CDR3 length: 13 amino acids. Germline CDR1 is MNHEY and CDR2 is SVGEGT. The CDR3 DNA reads as TGTGCCAGCAGTACTAGCGGGACCTACGAGCAGTACGTC. This encodes CASSTSGTYEQYV.

The chain joins TRBV19 to TRBJ1-4, with D unclear. The CDR3 has 13 amino acids. CDR1 is LNHDA and CDR2 is SQIVND in the germline V gene (reference sequence). Trimming left V 10 bases short and J 0 bases short, with 9 bases between. The CDR3 spells CATLQPTNEKLFF. CDR3 nucleotide sequence: TGTGCCACCTTACAGCCAACTAATGAAAAACTGTTTTTT.

J is TRBJ2-7 and V is TRBV7-8; D not certain. Germline V gives CDR1 SGHVS, CDR2 FQNEAQ. V lost 3 bases and J 2 bases, leaving 8 bases between the germline ends. This CDR3 spans 13 amino acids. CDR3 sequence: CASSLRETYEQYV. The CDR3 coding sequence is TGTGCCAGCAGCTTGCGAGAGACCTACGAGCAGTACGTC.

This clone was seen once. The V call is TRBV9, the J call TRBJ2-5, with D possibly matching TRBD1 (5 bases). This CDR3 is 14 amino acids long. Germline assignment: CDR1 SGDLS and CDR2 YYNGEE. The V gene lost 0 bases and the J gene lost 4 bases, with 10 bases spanning the gap. The CDR3 sequence is CASSVGAGPETQYF. The CDR3 bases are TGTGCCAGCAGCGTAGGTGCAGGGCCAGAGACCCAGTACTTC.

The table lists this clone with a few counts. J is TRBJ1-2 and V is TRBV30; 7 bases agree with TRBD1. The CDR3 is made up of 15 amino acids. From germline, CDR1 is GTSNPN and CDR2 SVGIG (reference sequence). The V gene end was trimmed by 2 bases and the J gene end by 0 bases; junction bases not matched to a gene: 6. CDR3 bases: TGTGCCTGGAGTACGCCAGGGGGGTCTAACTATGGCTACACCTTC. Translating gives CAWSTPGGSNYGYTF.

The DNA of the CDR3 is TGCGCCAGCAGCTCACCTTCTACAGGGGGCAAAGTCGACACTGAAGCTTTCTTT. Translated: CASSSPSTGGKVDTEAFF. V gene TRBV5-1 combines with J gene TRBJ1-1; 9 bases match TRBD1. The ends lost 3 bases at V and 3 bases at J; junction bases unmatched: 15. Germline V CDR1 and CDR2: SGHRS, YFSETQ. This CDR3 spans 18 amino acids.

The chain uses TRBV15 and TRBJ1-5, with D perhaps matching TRBD1 (6 bases). This CDR3 spans 14 amino acids. Trimming removed 1 base from V and 6 bases from J, with 10 bases in between. The germline V gene encodes CDR1 LNHNV and CDR2 YYDKDF (reference sequence). The CDR3 loop reads CATSRVGGAQPQHF. The DNA of the CDR3 is TGTGCCACCAGCAGAGTGGGGGGGGCTCAGCCCCAGCATTTT.

The V call is TRBV9, the J call TRBJ2-6, with 10 nucleotides matching TRBD2. The CDR3 extends over 17 amino acids. Losses at the gene ends were 4 bases for V and 0 bases for J; bases not matched to a gene: 4. CDR1 is SGDLS, CDR2 YYNGEE, per germline. The CDR3 DNA follows: TGTGCCAGCAGCCCAGCGGGAGGGGACTCTGGGGCCAACGTCCTGACTTTC. Protein sequence: CASSPAGGDSGANVLTF.

The V gene is TRBV2, the J gene TRBJ1-6, with a weak D call TRBD1 (6 bases). V was pared by 5 bases and J by 17 bases, with 19 bases between. Germline lookup yields CDR1 SNHLY and CDR2 FYNNEI. The CDR3 totals 13 residues. CDR3 nucleotide sequence: TGTGCCAGCAGTCCTAACACCCGACAGGTTATCCACTTT. It specifies CASSPNTRQVIHF.

The V call is TRBV7-9, the J call TRBJ1-4, with a weak D call TRBD1 (6 bases). Germline CDR1 is SEHNR and CDR2 is FQNEAQ (reference sequence). There are 15 residues in the CDR3. Trimming left V 5 bases short and J 5 bases short, with 15 bases between. As DNA, the CDR3 is TGTGCCAGCAGCGCTATCGGGACACCGAATGAAAAACTGTTTTTT. As protein: CASSAIGTPNEKLFF.

The V and J genes are TRBV19 and TRBJ1-5; D gene uncertain. The CDR3 loop spans 14 amino acids. Trimming left V 6 bases short and J 0 bases short, with 9 bases between. The germline V gene has CDR1 LNHDA and CDR2 SQIVND (reference sequence). The CDR3 DNA reads TGTGCCAGTAGCCTTGAGAATAGCAATCAGCCCCAGCATTTT. As protein: CASSLENSNQPQHF.

This clone was detected a few times. The rearrangement links TRBV5-1 to TRBJ2-1; possible D gene TRBD1, 6 bases. V dropped 4 bases and J dropped 4 bases, with 9 bases sitting between them. This CDR3 is 13 amino acids long. The germline gives CDR1 SGHRS, CDR2 YFSETQ. The CDR3 is CASSPDSYNEQFF. The CDR3, as DNA: TGCGCCAGCAGCCCGGACAGTTACAATGAGCAGTTCTTC. Full variable domain (remainder filled in from reference TRBV5-1 and TRBJ2-1): KAGVTQTPRYLIKTRGQQVTLSCSPISGHRSVSWYQQTPGQGLQFLFEYFSETQRNKGNFPGRFSGRQFSNSRSEMNVSTLELGDSALYLCASSPDSYNEQFFGPGTRLTVL.

The chain couples TRBV5-4 to TRBJ2-5, with D uncertain. Germline V gene lookup returns CDR1 SGHNT and CDR2 YYREEE (reference sequence). The CDR3 extends over 14 amino acids. Trimming pared 6 bases from V and 7 bases from J, leaving 19 bases between. The CDR3 sequence: CASNERRVGGTQYF. CDR3 DNA sequence: TGTGCCAGCAACGAGCGCCGGGTGGGTGGGACCCAGTACTTC.

This chain connects TRBV7-9 to TRBJ1-2; the D is unclear. The germline V and J ends were trimmed by 2 bases and 0 bases, with 10 bases remaining between them. Germline CDR1 SEHNR, CDR2 FQNEAQ (reference sequence). CDR3 size: 15 residues. The CDR3: CASSLLALSNYGYTF. DNA for the CDR3: TGTGCCAGCAGCTTACTTGCTCTATCTAACTATGGCTACACCTTC.

This chain links TRBV5-4 with TRBJ2-4; TRBD1 matches 7 bases. This CDR3 spans 15 amino acids. Losses at the gene ends were 2 bases for V and 1 base for J; bases not matched to a gene: 3. From germline, CDR1 is SGHNT and CDR2 YYREEE (reference sequence). The CDR3 loop is CASSFRGIAKNIQYF. CDR3 nucleotides: TGTGCCAGCAGCTTCAGGGGGATCGCCAAAAACATTCAGTACTTC.

This clone was seen a few times. The chain links TRBV13 to TRBJ1-2, with a tentative D call TRBD1 (6 bases). V lost 6 bases, J lost 7 bases, and 15 bases lay in between. The CDR3 contains 13 residues. The V gene's germline CDR1 is PRHDT and CDR2 FYEKMQ (reference sequence). The CDR3 region has the DNA TGTGCCAGCAGTAATCGGGGGGCGGGTGGCTACACCTTC. This sequence encodes CASSNRGAGGYTF.